One and the same sample provided the 23 T cell receptor beta chains below, sequenced in a study of blood T cell repertoires in COVID-19. Measured with immunoSEQ multiplex PCR; TCRdb has only the in-frame clones, and not every one. The sample carries around 230,000 clones, approximately 85% recorded once. Sequenced sample: peripheral blood. The receptors were sampled from a man between 45 and 60 years old with COVID-19, enrolled during active disease.

This chain uses TRBV5-1 with TRBJ2-3; 8 bases match TRBD1. V lost 4 bases to trimming and J lost 3 bases; unmatched junction nucleotides: 7. Germline lookup yields CDR1 SGHRS and CDR2 YFSETQ. The CDR3 has 15 amino acids. DNA for the CDR3: TGCGCCAGCAGCCCCAGGGGGCCCAAGACAGATACGCAGTATTTT. The encoded protein is CASSPRGPKTDTQYF. Complete variable domain (other parts from reference TRBV5-1 and TRBJ2-3): KAGVTQTPRYLIKTRGQQVTLSCSPISGHRSVSWYQQTPGQGLQFLFEYFSETQRNKGNFPGRFSGRQFSNSRSEMNVSTLELGDSALYLCASSPRGPKTDTQYFGPGTRLTVL.

This chain links TRBV28 with TRBJ2-2; a weak D match, TRBD1 (6 bases). The V and J ends lost 2 bases and 1 base respectively, with 8 bases between them. Germline values: CDR1 MDHEN, CDR2 SYDVKM. The CDR3 is 15 residues long. CDR3 DNA sequence: TGTGCCAGCAGTTTAGGGACAAGGAACACCGGGGAGCTGTTTTTT. Translation: CASSLGTRNTGELFF.

The rearrangement uses TRBV9 and TRBJ2-5; TRBD2 might be the D (5 bases). The CDR3 is made up of 14 amino acids. With 5 bases removed from V and 5 bases from J, the gap between germline ends came to 16 bases. Germline V gene lookup returns CDR1 SGDLS and CDR2 YYNGEE. The CDR3 nucleotides are TGTGCCAGCAGTTCTAACTCGGGCGGGGAGACCCAGTACTTC. It yields the protein CASSSNSGGETQYF.

The genes are TRBV7-9 and TRBJ1-2, with D tentatively TRBD1 (6 bases). CDR1 is SEHNR and CDR2 is FQNEAQ in the germline V gene (reference sequence). Trimming shortened V by 5 bases and J by 8 bases, and 21 bases separated the two germline ends. The CDR3 loop spans 15 amino acids. As DNA, the CDR3 is TGTGCCAGCAGCCAACCTGATTGGGGACACGGCGGCTACACCTTC. Amino acids: CASSQPDWGHGGYTF.

The chain combines TRBV6-5 with TRBJ2-5, with TRBD1 as a possible D gene (5 bases). Germline CDR1 reads MNHEY; CDR2 reads SVGAGI. V lost 0 bases, J lost 3 bases, and 11 bases lay in between. The CDR3 extends over 15 amino acids. The CDR3 spells CASSYSWGLKETQYF. The CDR3 nucleotides are TGTGCCAGCAGTTACTCGTGGGGCTTGAAAGAGACCCAGTACTTC.

The V and J genes are TRBV21-1 and TRBJ2-2; no DNA check was done on the table's D call, TRBD1. TRBV21-1 is described as a pseudogene. The CDR3 sequence is 18 residues long. This CDR3 is CASSNRGQGPGDSGELFF. The CDR3 coding sequence is TGTGCCAGCAGCAATAGGGGACAGGGTCCGGGAGACAGCGGGGAGCTGTTTTTT.

The chain combines TRBV3-1 (or the pseudogene TRBV3-2) with TRBJ1-3; 7 bases are a match to TRBD1. This CDR3 comprises 16 residues. V shed 1 base and J 0 bases; nucleotides not matched to a gene: 3. Germline assignment: CDR1 LGHDT and CDR2 YNNKEL (reference sequence). The CDR3 loop reads CASSQGRQGSGNTIYF. The CDR3 nucleotides read TGTGCCAGCAGCCAAGGGAGACAGGGCTCTGGAAACACCATATATTTT.

The chain carries TRBV15 and TRBJ2-3, with D possibly matching TRBD1 (6 bases). This CDR3 has 15 residues. Germline lookup yields CDR1 LNHNV and CDR2 YYDKDF (reference sequence). V gave up 8 bases and J gave up 0 bases, with 15 bases separating them. CDR3 DNA sequence: TGTGCCACCGGACCTTGGGGGCTAAGCACAGATACGCAGTATTTT. As protein: CATGPWGLSTDTQYF.

The chain is built from TRBV5-4 and TRBJ1-1; 9 nucleotides agree with TRBD1. The V segment lost 5 bases and the J segment 5 bases; nucleotides outside the gene matches: 7. Germline CDR1 and CDR2: SGHNT and YYREEE (reference sequence). CDR3 size: 14 residues. This CDR3 reads CASRSTGGRTEAFF. CDR3 DNA: TGTGCCAGCAGATCTACAGGGGGCAGGACTGAAGCTTTCTTT.

The chain has TRBV19 and TRBJ1-2; D gene unclear. Trimming pared 4 bases from V and 2 bases from J, leaving 17 bases between. CDR1 is LNHDA, CDR2 SQIVND, per germline (reference sequence). The CDR3 contains 16 residues. CDR3 sequence reads: CASSKPPLGLNYGYTF. CDR3 sequence (DNA): TGTGCCAGTAGTAAACCCCCCCTGGGCCTCAACTATGGCTACACCTTC.

The chain employs TRBV5-1 and TRBJ2-3; a possible D gene is TRBD2 (6 bases). Germline-derived CDR1 and CDR2 are SGHRS and YFSETQ. V was clipped by 5 bases and J by 2 bases, with 15 bases between them. The CDR3 is 15 amino acids. CDR3 sequence: CASRNPLAHTDTQYF. Here the CDR3 DNA reads TGCGCCAGCAGAAACCCACTAGCCCACACAGATACGCAGTATTTT.

The chain combines TRBV5-6 with TRBJ1-2; 9 nucleotides line up with TRBD1. The ends lost 4 bases at V and 8 bases at J; junction bases unmatched: 9. The CDR3 runs 14 residues. Germline CDR1 reads SGHDT; CDR2 reads YYEEEE. CDR3 region: CASSVDRGTRGYTF. CDR3 DNA sequence: TGTGCCAGCAGCGTGGACAGGGGAACAAGAGGCTACACCTTC.

This clone has more than one count but fewer than ten. V is TRBV5-1 and J is TRBJ1-6; 9 nucleotides align to TRBD1. This CDR3 contains 14 residues. V lost 5 bases, J lost 8 bases, and 5 bases stayed unmatched. Per the germline V gene, CDR1 is SGHRS and CDR2 is YFSETQ. The CDR3 loop reads CASSRDRVDSPLHF. DNA for the CDR3: TGCGCCAGCAGTAGGGACAGGGTCGATTCACCCCTCCACTTT.

The rearrangement links TRBV6-5 to TRBJ2-7; TRBD1 might be the D (6 bases). CDR1 MNHEY and CDR2 SVGAGI come from the germline V gene. V dropped 2 bases and J dropped 6 bases, with 11 bases sitting between them. The CDR3 runs to 13 residues. The CDR3 region has the DNA TGTGCCAGCAGTTACGGGGCACAGGGCGAGCAGTACTTC. Translated: CASSYGAQGEQYF.

The V and J genes are TRBV28 and TRBJ1-5, with D unclear. V was pared by 5 bases and J by 9 bases, with 14 bases between. The germline V gene encodes CDR1 MDHEN and CDR2 SYDVKM. This CDR3 is built from 13 residues. CDR3 amino acids: CASSADYHPPQHF. CDR3 bases: TGTGCCAGCAGTGCCGACTATCACCCGCCCCAGCATTTT.

The chain links TRBV29-1 to TRBJ1-5; 7 bases align to TRBD1. The length of the CDR3 is 14 residues. J lost 0 bases, V lost 4 bases, and 3 bases had no gene match. Germline V lookup: CDR1 SQVTM, CDR2 ANQGSEA. The DNA of the CDR3 is TGCAGCGTTGGACAGGGCGGTAGCAATCAGCCCCAGCATTTT. Translating gives CSVGQGGSNQPQHF.

This clone was picked up one time. The chain recombines TRBV28 with TRBJ2-1, with 7 bases aligning to TRBD2. Per germline, CDR1 MDHEN and CDR2 SYDVKM. The CDR3 sequence is 15 residues long. With 2 bases clipped from V and 5 bases from J, the junction kept 6 bases outside the gene matches. The CDR3 sequence is CASSLGGGAHNEQFF. In DNA, the CDR3 is TGTGCCAGCAGTTTAGGCGGGGGAGCACACAATGAGCAGTTCTTC.

The chain combines TRBV9 with TRBJ2-1; the match to TRBD2 covers 16 bases. The CDR3 spans 19 residues. Germline assignment: CDR1 SGDLS and CDR2 YYNGEE. The junction had 7 bases not matched to a gene; V was cut back by 0 bases and J by 4 bases. DNA for the CDR3: TGTGCCAGCAGCGTAGCTCCAGGGACTAGCGGGGGGGCGTACAATGAGCAGTTCTTC. Protein: CASSVAPGTSGGAYNEQFF.

V gene TRBV2 combines with J gene TRBJ2-5; the D gene is possibly TRBD1 (6 bases). V lost 4 bases, J lost 7 bases, and 19 bases lay in between. Germline V gene sequence: CDR1 SNHLY, CDR2 FYNNEI. The CDR3 runs to 15 residues. CDR3 nucleotides: TGTGCCAGCAGTGTTACAGGGATGGGGGTGGTGACCCAGTACTTC. Residues: CASSVTGMGVVTQYF.

The CDR3 loop reads CASIQGRQPQHF. CDR3 DNA sequence: TGTGCCAGCATCCAGGGTAGGCAGCCCCAGCATTTT. This chain uses TRBV11-2 with TRBJ1-5; D possibly corresponds to TRBD1 (5 bases). Germline CDR1 and CDR2: SGHAT and FQNNGV. This CDR3 contains 12 residues. Trimming took off 7 bases at V and 7 bases at J, with 11 bases between the two ends.

V is TRBV5-1 and J is TRBJ1-1, with D perhaps TRBD1 (5 bases). The CDR3 runs to 16 residues. Trimming removed 0 bases at V and 6 bases at J, with 18 bases between. CDR1 is SGHRS, CDR2 YFSETQ, per germline. The CDR3 sequence is CASSLGGGVRAAEAFF. The CDR3 bases are TGCGCCAGCAGCTTGGGGGGTGGAGTCAGGGCCGCTGAAGCTTTCTTT.

The table lists this clone with a few counts. The CDR3 reads CASSPRGGRNSLSYNEQFF. DNA of the CDR3: TGTGCCAGCAGCCCCAGGGGTGGTAGGAATTCCCTATCCTACAATGAGCAGTTCTTC. The chain is built from TRBV7-2 and TRBJ2-1; weak D call: TRBD1 (6 bases). The CDR3 covers 19 residues. Germline values: CDR1 SGHTA, CDR2 FQGNSA. Trimming stripped 5 bases from V and 1 base from J, with 24 bases between.

V gene TRBV28 combines with J gene TRBJ2-2, with 8 bases matching TRBD2. The CDR3 is 15 residues long. CDR1 is MDHEN, CDR2 SYDVKM, per germline. V was pared by 5 bases and J by 1 base, with 3 bases of the junction left unmatched. CDR3 in amino acids: CASSSGGLNTGELFF. The CDR3 DNA reads TGTGCCAGCAGTAGCGGGGGTCTGAACACCGGGGAGCTGTTTTTT.